The 19 T cell receptor beta chains presented below share a single source sample, sequenced in a study of T-cell memory formation after mild COVID-19. TCRdb independently ran MiXCR on the 5' RACE reads; one entry per CDR3 protein. Here the sample spans under 300,000 distinct CDR3 sequences, over 8.5% being singletons. Sequenced: PBMCs or a T cell subset sorted from them (not recorded which). Receptor source: a man between 18 and 35 years old who had mild COVID-19 (a few samples of this study predate the infection). Cell type and time point are not known.

The rearrangement joins TRBV3-1 to TRBJ2-5, with TRBD2 identical over 8 bases. Trimming at V came to 0 bases and at J to 5 bases, leaving 8 bases not matched to a gene. The CDR3 covers 16 residues. Looked up from germline, CDR1 is LGHDT and CDR2 is YNNKEL (reference sequence). CDR3 loop: CASSQEAGGFSETQYF. The CDR3 coding sequence is TGTGCCAGCAGCCAAGAGGCGGGGGGTTTTTCGGAGACCCAGTACTTC.

This clonotype was counted only a few times. V usage is TRBV6-6 and J usage is TRBJ2-3; D may be TRBD2 (6 bases). Germline V CDR1 and CDR2: MNHNY, SVGAGI (reference sequence). V was cut by 7 bases and J by 4 bases, with 12 bases left in between. The CDR3 consists of 13 residues. The CDR3: CASKETGADTQYF. In DNA, the CDR3 is TGTGCCAGCAAGGAGACGGGGGCAGATACGCAGTATTTT.

This clonotype was seen a handful of times. V usage is TRBV5-1 and J usage is TRBJ2-5; D not resolved. V lost 1 base to trimming and J lost 4 bases, with 8 bases between them. Germline values: CDR1 SGHRS, CDR2 YFSETQ. This CDR3 is 13 amino acids long. DNA of the CDR3: TGCGCCAGCAGCTTGATTTCACTAGAGACCCAGTACTTC. Its translation is CASSLISLETQYF.

This chain connects TRBV29-1 to TRBJ2-7, with 10 bases lining up with TRBD1. The germline V gene has CDR1 SQVTM and CDR2 ANQGSEA. V lost 7 bases, J lost 6 bases, and 6 bases stayed unmatched. The CDR3 has 12 residues. CDR3 nucleotides: TGCAGCGCTAGACAGGGGGCGGGCGAGCAGTACTTC. It encodes CSARQGAGEQYF.

This chain joins TRBV5-1 and TRBJ2-3, with D tentatively TRBD2 (6 bases). CDR1 is SGHRS, CDR2 YFSETQ, per germline. The CDR3 totals 14 residues. Trimming took 0 bases from V and 5 from J, leaving 10 bases between them. CDR3 protein: CASSLGRGGDTQYF. CDR3 sequence (DNA): TGCGCCAGCAGCTTGGGGCGGGGCGGAGATACGCAGTATTTT.

This chain uses TRBV14 with TRBJ2-3, with 10 bases that match TRBD2. V was pared by 5 bases and J by 4 bases, with 6 bases of the junction left unmatched. The CDR3 extends over 15 amino acids. Germline lookup yields CDR1 SGHDN and CDR2 FVKESK. CDR3 sequence (DNA): TGTGCCAGCAGCGAAACTAGCGGGGAGTCAGATACGCAGTATTTT. Residues: CASSETSGESDTQYF.

V usage is TRBV5-1 and J usage is TRBJ1-2; tentatively, D is TRBD1 (5 bases). The CDR3 is 15 residues long. The V and J ends lost 0 bases and 4 bases respectively, with 13 bases between them. Germline CDR1 reads SGHRS; CDR2 reads YFSETQ. CDR3 coding DNA: TGCGCCAGCAGCTTGGAGGTTCAGGGATTCTATGGCTACACCTTC. Its translation is CASSLEVQGFYGYTF. The variable domain in full, with the rest retrieved from reference TRBV5-1 and TRBJ1-2, is KAGVTQTPRYLIKTRGQQVTLSCSPISGHRSVSWYQQTPGQGLQFLFEYFSETQRNKGNFPGRFSGRQFSNSRSEMNVSTLELGDSALYLCASSLEVQGFYGYTFGSGTRLTVV.

This chain uses TRBV7-3 with TRBJ1-4; TRBD1 aligns across 7 bases. The germline CDR1 and CDR2 sequences are SGHTA and FQGTGA. This CDR3 contains 13 residues. Trimming at V came to 3 bases and at J to 8 bases, leaving 3 bases not matched to a gene. CDR3 sequence: CASSLNRGEKLFF. CDR3 DNA sequence: TGTGCCAGCAGCTTGAACAGGGGCGAAAAACTGTTTTTT.

J is TRBJ1-6 and V is TRBV11-2; D remains ambiguous. There are 14 residues in the CDR3. The V and J ends lost 1 base and 9 bases respectively, with 10 bases between them. Germline loops: CDR1 SGHAT, CDR2 FQNNGV. CDR3 nucleotide sequence: TGTGCCAGCAGCTTAGCGGGGTGGGGTTCACCCCTCCACTTT. Its protein product is CASSLAGWGSPLHF.

Only a few counts were recorded for this clonotype. The chain couples TRBV7-9 to TRBJ2-3; 7 bases line up with TRBD1. Germline CDR1 is SEHNR and CDR2 is FQNEAQ (reference sequence). Unmatched junction bases numbered 8, after V lost 5 bases and J lost 0 bases. The CDR3 has 16 residues. CDR3 nucleotides: TGTGCCAGCAGCCCGCGACAGGGCCTTAGCACAGATACGCAGTATTTT. The encoded protein is CASSPRQGLSTDTQYF.

The rearrangement uses TRBV6-5 and TRBJ1-5; no reliable D call. The CDR3 loop spans 13 amino acids. The V gene's germline CDR1 is MNHEY and CDR2 SVGAGI. Deletions cut 4 bases from V and 1 base from J, with 5 bases between. This chain's CDR3 is CASSSRSNQPQHF. As DNA, the CDR3 is TGTGCCAGCAGTTCCAGAAGCAATCAGCCCCAGCATTTT.

V is TRBV4-1 and J is TRBJ1-1; TRBD1 might be the D (5 bases). The V and J ends lost 0 bases and 4 bases respectively, with 12 bases between them. The CDR3 totals 15 residues. Germline V gene lookup returns CDR1 MGHRA and CDR2 YSYEKL. CDR3 in DNA: TGCGCCAGCAGCCAAGAGACCAGGGTGAGCACTGAAGCTTTCTTT. It specifies CASSQETRVSTEAFF.

The rearrangement uses TRBV6-5 and TRBJ2-3; D remains ambiguous. V was trimmed by 5 bases and J by 2 bases, leaving 11 bases between them. This CDR3 has 14 residues. Germline CDR1 reads MNHEY; CDR2 reads SVGAGI. The CDR3 region is CASSTGRATDTQYF. CDR3 in DNA: TGTGCCAGCAGTACCGGTCGGGCCACAGATACGCAGTATTTT.

This clonotype was seen more than once but under ten times. The chain couples TRBV20-1 to TRBJ2-7, with D uncertain. Trimming took 4 bases from V and 3 from J, leaving 16 bases between them. The CDR3 loop spans 14 amino acids. Germline assignment: CDR1 DFQATT and CDR2 SNEGSKA (reference sequence). The CDR3 is CSAINPTWGYEQYF. CDR3 bases: TGCAGTGCTATCAACCCGACGTGGGGCTACGAGCAGTACTTC.

The rearrangement uses TRBV20-1 and TRBJ2-5; D unresolved. Trimming took off 0 bases at V and 4 bases at J, with 12 bases between the two ends. The CDR3 spans 14 residues. Germline CDR1 and CDR2: DFQATT and SNEGSKA (reference sequence). In DNA, the CDR3 is TGCAGTGCTAGAGATAGAAAAGGGCCAGAGACCCAGTACTTC. It specifies CSARDRKGPETQYF.

There are a few counts of this clonotype. This CDR3 reads CASSLQGGGEQYV. The CDR3 DNA reads as TGTGCCAGCAGTCTACAGGGAGGGGGCGAGCAGTACGTC. The V gene is TRBV7-2, the J gene TRBJ2-7; the D gene is possibly TRBD2 (7 bases). The CDR3 contains 13 residues. V shed 6 bases and J shed 6 bases, with 15 bases lying between them. The V gene's germline CDR1 is SGHTA and CDR2 FQGNSA.

This clonotype was recorded a few times. The chain combines TRBV5-1 with TRBJ2-1, with D possibly matching TRBD2 (6 bases). Trimming pared 5 bases from V and 8 bases from J, leaving 14 bases between. Germline V gene lookup returns CDR1 SGHRS and CDR2 YFSETQ. This CDR3 comprises 13 residues. The CDR3 DNA reads as TGCGCCAGCAGTCGAGGAGGGAGCGATGAGCAGTTCTTC. This translates into CASSRGGSDEQFF.

This clonotype was observed a handful of times. The V gene is TRBV4-3, the J gene TRBJ1-1; TRBD1 matches 10 bases. There are 13 residues in the CDR3. CDR1 is LGHNA and CDR2 is YSLEER in the germline V gene. V trimming: 1 base; J trimming: 11 bases; junction bases outside the gene matches: 4. CDR3 sequence reads: CASSQVPDRGAFF. In DNA form, the CDR3 reads TGCGCCAGCAGCCAAGTCCCGGACAGGGGGGCTTTCTTT.

This clonotype was seen ten or more times. The chain has TRBV7-7 and TRBJ2-1; no reliable D call. V was shortened by 1 base and J by 8 bases, with 9 bases between the two germline ends. The CDR3 extends over 13 amino acids. The germline V gene has CDR1 SSHAT and CDR2 FNYEAQ (reference sequence). The CDR3 loop reads CASSLDGGDEQFF. CDR3 nucleotide sequence: TGTGCCAGCAGCTTAGATGGTGGGGATGAGCAGTTCTTC.